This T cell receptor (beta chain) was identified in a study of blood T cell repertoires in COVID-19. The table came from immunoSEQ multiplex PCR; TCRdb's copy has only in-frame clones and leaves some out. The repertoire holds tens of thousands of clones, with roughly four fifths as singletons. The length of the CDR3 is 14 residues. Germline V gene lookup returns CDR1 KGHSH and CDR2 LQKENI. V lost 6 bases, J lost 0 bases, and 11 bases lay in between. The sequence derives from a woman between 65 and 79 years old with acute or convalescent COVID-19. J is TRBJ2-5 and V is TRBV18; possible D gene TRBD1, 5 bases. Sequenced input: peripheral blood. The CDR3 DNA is TGTGCCAGCTCTCCAACAGGATACCAAGAGACCCAGTACTTC. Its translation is CASSPTGYQETQYF.